The present entry profiles one TCR beta chain with its context. The CDR3 end is not reached by the read, which stops 3 residues before it; the germline J gene fills it in. Genomic DNA, averaging approximately 1,200 ng per sample, yielded TCR beta CDR3 via immunoSEQ. Profiled with immunoSEQ multiplex PCR; TCRdb holds only in-frame clones, not every one. Its listing shows 20,000 to 25,000 clones. The data stem from a study of T cells in women clearing cervical HPV infection. Study details: Cases' blood sampling followed lesion detection by median approximately 150 days (90 to 200).

Trimming took off 4 bases at V and 4 bases at J, with 19 bases between the two ends. The CDR3 sequence is 16 residues long. The germline V gene has CDR1 MNHEY and CDR2 SVGEGT. This receptor was identified in a woman aged 18-70 years with a cervical HPV16 infection that either progressed to CIN3+ or cleared (not recorded which). V is TRBV6-2 or TRBV6-3 and J is TRBJ2-5, with D perhaps matching TRBD2 (6 bases). Sequencing was performed on blood buffy coat. The CDR3: CASSFGGGEPPETQYF. The part of the CDR3 DNA that was read is TGTGCCAGCAGTTTCGGCGGAGGGGAGCCTCCAGAGACC.